Here is one T cell receptor (beta chain) with its context. This record comes from a study of blood T cell repertoires in COVID-19. Study background: Sources were T cells, B-cell-depleted T cells, or PBMCs; the material itself was cDNA or gDNA.

In the source study's methods: Amplification from reference gene primers served as the basis for estimated nucleated cell counts. TCRdb's table, derived via immunoSEQ multiplex PCR, lists solely in-frame clones and lacks some. V and J calls and clone size are those listed in that table; D and trimming were worked out from the DNA. The profile shows about 140,000 clones, about four fifths of them singletons. Germline V CDR1 and CDR2: WSHSY, SAAADI. V gave up 6 bases and J gave up 3 bases; unmatched junction bases: 11. The CDR3 spans 16 residues. The chain recombines TRBV10-2 with TRBJ2-3; 8 bases match TRBD2. The sequencing input was peripheral blood. The clonotype originates from a man in his 70s who had recovered from COVID-19. CDR3 loop: CASRDTSGYKTDTQYF. In DNA, the CDR3 is TGCGCCAGCAGGGATACTAGCGGTTATAAAACAGATACGCAGTATTTT.